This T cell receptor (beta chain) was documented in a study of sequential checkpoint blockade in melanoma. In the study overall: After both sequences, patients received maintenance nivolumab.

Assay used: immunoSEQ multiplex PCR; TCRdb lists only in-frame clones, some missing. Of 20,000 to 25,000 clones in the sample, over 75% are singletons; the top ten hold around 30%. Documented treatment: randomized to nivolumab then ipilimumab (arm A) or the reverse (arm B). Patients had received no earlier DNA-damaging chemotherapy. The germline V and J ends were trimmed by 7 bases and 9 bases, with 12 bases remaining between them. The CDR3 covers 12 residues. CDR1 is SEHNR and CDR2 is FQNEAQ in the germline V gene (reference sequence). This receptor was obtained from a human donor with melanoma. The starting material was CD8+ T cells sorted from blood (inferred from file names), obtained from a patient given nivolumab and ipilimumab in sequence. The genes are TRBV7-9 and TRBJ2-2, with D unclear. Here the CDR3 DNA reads TGTGCCAGCACCTTCCTTAACTGGGAGCTGTTTTTT. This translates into CASTFLNWELFF.